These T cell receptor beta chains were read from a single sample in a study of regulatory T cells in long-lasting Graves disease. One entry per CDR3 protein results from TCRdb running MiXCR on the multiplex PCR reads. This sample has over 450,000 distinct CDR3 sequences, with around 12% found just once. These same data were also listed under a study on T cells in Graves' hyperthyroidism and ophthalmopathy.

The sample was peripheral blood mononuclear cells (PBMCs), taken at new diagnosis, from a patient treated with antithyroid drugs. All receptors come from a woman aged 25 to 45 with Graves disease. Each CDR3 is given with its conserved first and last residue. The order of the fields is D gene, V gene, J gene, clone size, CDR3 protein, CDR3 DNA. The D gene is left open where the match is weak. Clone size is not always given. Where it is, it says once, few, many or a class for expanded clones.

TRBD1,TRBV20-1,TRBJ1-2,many,CSAGPSRQGANYGYTF,TGCAGTGCTGGCCCCTCCAGACAGGGAGCCAACTATGGCTACACCTTC
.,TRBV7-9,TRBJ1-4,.,CASSSKGRNEKLFF,TGTGCCAGCAGCTCCAAGGGGCGGAATGAAAAACTGTTTTTT
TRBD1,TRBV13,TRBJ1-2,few,CASSPPVWDRVYGYTF,TGTGCCAGCAGCCCCCCCGTGTGGGACAGGGTGTATGGCTACACCTTC
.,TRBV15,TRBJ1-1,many,CATSRIRHPSANTEAFF,TGTGCCACCAGCAGAATCCGACACCCTTCAGCGAACACTGAAGCTTTCTTT
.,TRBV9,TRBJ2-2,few,CASSNPTNTGELFF,TGTGCCAGCAGTAACCCCACCAACACCGGGGAGCTGTTTTTT
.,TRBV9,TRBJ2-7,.,CASNRVHEQYF,TGTGCCAGCAACAGGGTCCACGAGCAGTACTTC
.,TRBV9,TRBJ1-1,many,CASSVGVQNTEAFF,TGTGCCAGCAGCGTAGGTGTGCAGAACACTGAAGCTTTCTTT
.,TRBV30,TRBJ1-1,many,CAWNGGTTEAFF,TGTGCCTGGAATGGGGGGACCACTGAAGCTTTCTTT
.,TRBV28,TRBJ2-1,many,CASSPQFYRDNEQFF,TGTGCCAGCAGTCCTCAGTTCTACAGGGACAATGAGCAGTTCTTC
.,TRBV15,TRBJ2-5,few,CATSRDNWGQTQYF,TGTGCCACCAGCAGAGATAACTGGGGACAGACCCAGTACTTC
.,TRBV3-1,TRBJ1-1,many,CASSRNRATEAFF,TGTGCCAGCAGCCGTAACAGGGCCACTGAAGCTTTCTTT
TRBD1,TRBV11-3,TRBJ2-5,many,CASSSMGTGYPPTQYF,TGTGCCAGCAGCTCAATGGGGACAGGGTACCCCCCGACCCAGTACTTC
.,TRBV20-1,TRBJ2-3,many,CSAITTVGEWGTDTQYF,TGCAGTGCTATAACTACTGTGGGAGAATGGGGCACAGATACGCAGTATTTT
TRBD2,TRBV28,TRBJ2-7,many,CASSSYSGRYEQYF,TGTGCCAGCAGTTCCTATAGCGGGAGATACGAGCAGTACTTC
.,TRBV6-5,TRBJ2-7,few,CASSYGHGGEQYF,TGTGCCAGCAGTTACGGCCATGGGGGCGAGCAGTACTTC
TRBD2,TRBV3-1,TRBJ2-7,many,CASSQGAGRERSYEQYF,TGTGCCAGCAGCCAAGGCGCAGGGCGGGAGCGGTCCTACGAGCAGTACTTC
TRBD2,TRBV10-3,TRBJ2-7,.,CAISVGLAGVNEQYF,TGTGCCATCAGTGTTGGACTAGCGGGAGTGAACGAGCAGTACTTC
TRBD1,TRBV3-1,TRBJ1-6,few,CASRGQGDNSPPHF,TGTGCCAGCAGGGGACAGGGTGATAATTCACCCCCCCACTTT
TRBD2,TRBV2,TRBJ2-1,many,CASHSGPEQFF,TGTGCCAGTCATAGCGGGCCCGAGCAGTTCTTC
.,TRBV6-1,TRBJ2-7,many,CASSEGGPIYEQYF,TGTGCCAGCAGTGAAGGGGGACCCATTTACGAGCAGTACTTC
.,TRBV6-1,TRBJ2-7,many,CASSQGRYYEQYF,TGTGCCAGCAGTCAAGGGCGATACTACGAGCAGTACTTC
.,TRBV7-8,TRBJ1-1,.,CASSFFKSRGEAFF,TGTGCCAGCAGCTTCTTTAAGTCCAGGGGTGAAGCTTTCTTT
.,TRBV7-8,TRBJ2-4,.,CASSLRYLQYF,TGTGCCAGCAGCTTACGATACCTTCAGTACTTC
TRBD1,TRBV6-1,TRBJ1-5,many,CASSGTALGWGQPQHF,TGTGCCAGCAGCGGGACAGCGCTCGGATGGGGTCAGCCCCAGCATTTT
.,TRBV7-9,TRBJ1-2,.,CASSPAGSSRTSGGYTF,TGTGCCAGCAGCCCTGCGGGTTCGAGTAGGACTTCGGGCGGCTACACCTTC
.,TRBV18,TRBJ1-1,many,CASSLNRGTEAFF,TGTGCCAGCTCCCTCAATAGAGGCACTGAAGCTTTCTTT
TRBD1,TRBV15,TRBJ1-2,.,CATSRQDDKTGVHGYTF,TGTGCCACCAGCAGGCAGGATGATAAGACAGGGGTGCATGGCTACACCTTC
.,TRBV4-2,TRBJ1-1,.,CASSQDTFPRDTEAFF,TGTGCCAGCAGCCAAGATACATTTCCACGGGACACTGAAGCTTTCTTT
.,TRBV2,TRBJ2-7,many,CASSKGFMVYEQYF,TGTGCCAGCAGCAAAGGTTTTATGGTCTACGAGCAGTACTTC
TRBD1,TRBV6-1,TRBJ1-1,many,CASRLRQGAMNTEAFF,TGTGCCAGCAGACTCCGACAGGGGGCGATGAACACTGAAGCTTTCTTT
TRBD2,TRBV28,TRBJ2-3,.,CASTPATTSAYTDTQYF,TGTGCCAGCACCCCAGCGACGACTAGCGCCTACACAGATACGCAGTATTTT
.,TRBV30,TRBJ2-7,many,CAWSFPGTLGYEQYF,TGTGCCTGGAGTTTTCCCGGGACATTGGGCTACGAGCAGTACTTC
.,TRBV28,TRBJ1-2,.,CASRDRPYGHTF,TGTGCCAGCAGAGACAGACCCTATGGCCACACCTTC
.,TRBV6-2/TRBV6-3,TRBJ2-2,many,CASIFRGTGELFF,TGTGCCAGCATTTTCAGGGGTACAGGGGAGCTGTTTTTT
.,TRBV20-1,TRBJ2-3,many,CSARDRVPTNTQYF,TGCAGTGCTAGAGATCGGGTCCCTACGAATACGCAGTATTTT
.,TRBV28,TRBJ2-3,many,CASIQQGFGTDTQYF,TGTGCCAGCATTCAACAGGGTTTCGGCACAGATACGCAGTATTTT
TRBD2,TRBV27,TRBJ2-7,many,CASSPRTSRYYEQYF,TGTGCCAGCAGTCCCCGGACTAGTCGCTACTACGAGCAGTACTTC
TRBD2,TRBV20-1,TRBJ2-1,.,CSAATPGLAGERNEQFF,TGCAGTGCTGCCACCCCGGGACTAGCGGGAGAGCGGAATGAGCAGTTCTTC
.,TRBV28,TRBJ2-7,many,CASSPPEKLYEQYF,TGTGCCAGCAGCCCTCCTGAAAAACTGTACGAGCAGTACTTC
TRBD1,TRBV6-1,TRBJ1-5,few,CASSEAQGAVDQPQHF,TGTGCCAGCAGTGAAGCGCAGGGGGCGGTGGATCAGCCCCAGCATTTT
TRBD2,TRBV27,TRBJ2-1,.,CASRPGLAGEGNEQFF,TGTGCCAGCAGACCGGGACTAGCGGGAGAGGGTAATGAGCAGTTCTTC
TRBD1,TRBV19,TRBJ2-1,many,CASSTTNRGNEQFF,TGTGCCAGTAGTACTACTAACAGGGGCAATGAGCAGTTCTTC
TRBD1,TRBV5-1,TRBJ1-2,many,CASSRKQGASNYGYTF,TGCGCCAGCAGTCGTAAACAGGGGGCGAGTAACTATGGCTACACCTTC
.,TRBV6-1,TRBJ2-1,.,CASSADVRDIEQFF,TGTGCCAGCAGTGCCGATGTTAGGGATATCGAGCAGTTCTTC
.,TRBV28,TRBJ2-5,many,CASSGTIETQYF,TGTGCCAGCAGTGGGACAATCGAGACCCAGTACTTC
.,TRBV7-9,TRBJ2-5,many,CASSIDRKTQYF,TGTGCCAGCAGTATAGACCGGAAGACCCAGTACTTC